The rows below give T cell receptor beta chains drawn from one sample of a study of OX40 agonist ivuxolimab in advanced cancers. The data were produced by immunoSEQ multiplex PCR, yet TCRdb's version contains in-frame clones alone and is incomplete. Of under 25,000 clones in the sample, roughly four fifths were seen once. The input for sequencing was CD4+ or CD8+ T cells sorted from blood, taken in a trial of the OX40 agonist ivuxolimab. The receptors were sampled from an adult with an advanced solid tumor such as melanoma, head and neck, liver or kidney cancer. Both conserved end residues are part of each CDR3. Fields, in order: D gene, clone size, J gene, V gene, CDR3 DNA, CDR3 protein. D genes are given only for firm matches. Only some rows state a clone size, as once, few, many or a class for expanded clones.

TRBD1	NA	TRBJ2-5	TRBV2	TGTGCCAGCAGCCGGACAGGGGGATACGAGACCCAGTACTTC	CASSRTGGYETQYF
TRBD2	few	TRBJ2-7	TRBV29-1	TGCAGCGTCCGGGGGGCCTACGAGCAGTACTTC	CSVRGAYEQYF
TRBD2	NA	TRBJ2-7	TRBV7-9	TGTGCCAGCAGCACCCGACGTGGGACTAGATCCTACGAGCAGTACTTC	CASSTRRGTRSYEQYF
TRBD1	NA	TRBJ1-2	TRBV6-5	TGTGCCAGCAGTTACTCGCGGCAGGGGGGTGGCTACACCTTC	CASSYSRQGGGYTF
TRBD1	medium-sized	TRBJ1-2	TRBV6-5	TGTGCCAGCAGTCAGCCGGGACAGAACTATGGCTACACCTTC	CASSQPGQNYGYTF
TRBD1	NA	TRBJ1-3	TRBV5-1	TGCGCCAGCAGCCCCGGGGACAGGGGGGCTGGAAACACCATATATTTT	CASSPGDRGAGNTIYF
NA	NA	TRBJ1-5	TRBV10-2	TGCGCCAGCAAAGACCAGGGTCATAGCAATCAGCCCCAGCATTTT	CASKDQGHSNQPQHF
NA	few	TRBJ1-2	TRBV11-2	TGTGCCAGCAGCTTAGAAGCAGGGAGAGATGGCTACACCTTC	CASSLEAGRDGYTF
TRBD1	NA	TRBJ2-3	TRBV2	TGTGCCAGCAGTGGCGACAGGGTTCGCACAGATACGCAGTATTTT	CASSGDRVRTDTQYF
NA	NA	TRBJ2-1	TRBV9	TGTGCCAGCAGCGTAGAAAAAAGGCAGGGGAATGAGCAGTTCTTC	CASSVEKRQGNEQFF
TRBD1	NA	TRBJ1-4	TRBV5-6	TGTGCCAGCAGCTTGCTCGGGACAGGGCGCGAAAAACTGTTTTTT	CASSLLGTGREKLFF
TRBD1	NA	TRBJ2-7	TRBV2	TGTGCCAGCGTTCGGACAGGGACCGACGAGCAGTACTTC	CASVRTGTDEQYF
NA	once	TRBJ1-2	TRBV19	TGTGCCAGCACCGCCCGGGGACCTACGTTCTATTATGGCTACACCTTC	CASTARGPTFYYGYTF
NA	few	TRBJ2-2	TRBV5-1	TGCGCCAGCAGTCCTGACCAGAACACCGGGGAGCTGTTTTTT	CASSPDQNTGELFF